The 6 T cell receptor beta chains below were found in one sample sequenced in a study of cytomegalovirus exposure and HLA in healthy donors. The PCR employed 60 Vbeta primers together with 13 Jbeta primers. Here immunoSEQ multiplex PCR was the method, and the copy in TCRdb shows in-frame clones only, minus some. The table has tens of thousands of clones, roughly 63% seen once. Sequences were obtained from PBMCs. All receptors derive from a boy aged 5-17 years in good health and CMV-seropositive.

This chain connects TRBV15 to TRBJ2-1; 8 nucleotides match TRBD2. Germline trimming cut 3 bases from V and 1 base from J; bases unmatched to any gene: 5. CDR3 length: 16 residues. The germline CDR1 and CDR2 sequences are LNHNV and YYDKDF (reference sequence). CDR3 coding DNA: TGTGCCACCAGCAGTTCTGGCGGGAGGTCCTACAATGAGCAGTTCTTC. It translates to CATSSSGGRSYNEQFF.

The J gene is TRBJ1-1, the V gene TRBV12-5; 7 nucleotides line up with TRBD1. The trim removed 3 bases at V and 4 bases at J, leaving 11 bases unmatched. From germline, CDR1 is LGHNT and CDR2 FRNRAP. CDR3 size: 16 residues. CDR3 nucleotide sequence: TGTGCTAGTGGTTTATTTCCAGGGGGGAGTAGCACTGAAGCTTTCTTT. It encodes CASGLFPGGSSTEAFF. Based on the CDR3 plus reference TRBV12-5 and TRBJ1-1, the full variable domain is DARVTQTPRHKVTEMGQEVTMRCQPILGHNTVFWYRQTMMQGLELLAYFRNRAPLDDSGMPKDRFSAEMPDATLATLKIQPSEPRDSAVYFCASGLFPGGSSTEAFFGQGTRLTVV.

The sample holds a few counts of this clone. J is TRBJ2-3 and V is TRBV5-5; D not resolved. Trimming took off 0 bases at V and 0 bases at J, with 11 bases between the two ends. This CDR3 spans 16 amino acids. The germline V gene has CDR1 SGHKS and CDR2 YYEKEE (reference sequence). CDR3 region: CASSLAGIPSTDTQYF. CDR3 in DNA: TGTGCCAGCAGCTTGGCCGGTATCCCTAGCACAGATACGCAGTATTTT.

The rearrangement links TRBV5-1 to TRBJ1-4, with unresolved D. Trimming stripped 0 bases from V and 2 bases from J, with 11 bases between. Per the germline V gene, CDR1 is SGHRS and CDR2 is YFSETQ. This CDR3 has 16 amino acids. CDR3: CASSLVEVPTNEKLFF. CDR3 DNA sequence: TGCGCCAGCAGCTTGGTAGAGGTTCCGACTAATGAAAAACTGTTTTTT.

The chain recombines TRBV29-1 with TRBJ1-3; D gene uncertain. The CDR3 loop spans 12 amino acids. V dropped 2 bases and J dropped 4 bases, with 6 bases sitting between them. Germline V gene data show CDR1 as SQVTM and CDR2 as ANQGSEA. This CDR3 reads CSVELGGNTIYF. The CDR3 DNA reads as TGCAGCGTTGAACTAGGCGGAAACACCATATATTTT.

The J gene is TRBJ2-1, the V gene TRBV9; TRBD1 matches 12 bases. The junction had 18 bases not matched to a gene; V was cut back by 4 bases and J by 7 bases. The CDR3 runs 19 residues. Germline V gives CDR1 SGDLS, CDR2 YYNGEE. In nucleotides, the CDR3 is TGTGCCAGCAGCCATTTATGGGACAGGGGGCAACGGCGGCTAAATGAGCAGTTCTTC. Its translation is CASSHLWDRGQRRLNEQFF. Supplemented by reference TRBV9 and TRBJ2-1, the full variable domain reads DSGVTQTPKHLITATGQRVTLRCSPRSGDLSVYWYQQSLDQGLQFLIQYYNGEERAKGNILERFSAQQFPDLHSELNLSSLELGDSALYFCASSHLWDRGQRRLNEQFFGPGTRLTVL.